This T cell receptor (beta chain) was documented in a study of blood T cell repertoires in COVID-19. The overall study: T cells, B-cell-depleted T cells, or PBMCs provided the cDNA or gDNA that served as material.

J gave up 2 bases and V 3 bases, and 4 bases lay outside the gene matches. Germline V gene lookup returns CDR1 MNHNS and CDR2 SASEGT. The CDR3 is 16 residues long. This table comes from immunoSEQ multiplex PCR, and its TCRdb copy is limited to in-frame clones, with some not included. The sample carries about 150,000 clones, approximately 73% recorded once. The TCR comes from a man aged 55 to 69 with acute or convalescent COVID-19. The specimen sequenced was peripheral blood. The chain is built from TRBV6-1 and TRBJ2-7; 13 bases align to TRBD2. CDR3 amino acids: CASSDLGLAGPYEQYF. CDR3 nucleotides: TGTGCCAGCAGTGATCTGGGACTAGCGGGACCCTACGAGCAGTACTTC.